This T cell receptor beta chain was documented in a study of regulatory T cells in long-lasting Graves disease. Worth noting for this clonotype: Its antigen is undetermined.

Study-wide results and limits: Samples came from peripheral blood alone, without thyroid tissue. Preferential use of TRBV28, TRBJ1-2 and TRBJ2-5 was seen in persistent disease. The persistent group shared 2,500 to 3,000 public clonotypes, more than the approximately 890 shared by new patients.

V was clipped by 5 bases and J by 4 bases; unmatched bases: 14. Germline CDR1 and CDR2: DFQATT and SNEGSKA (reference sequence). The CDR3 covers 16 residues. CDR3-region Arm-PCR and iRepertoire HTBI primers produced the TCR beta libraries. TCRdb recomputed calls from the multiplex PCR reads with MiXCR, one row per CDR3 protein. Found here are about 370,000 distinct CDR3 sequences, roughly 15% of them singletons; the top ten hold about a fifth. This sample's time point: newly diagnosed GD, antithyroid drugs for less than 3 months. PBMC-derived RNA was used for the TCR library. EDTA tubes held approximately 10 milliliters of peripheral blood from each patient.

The sequence was obtained from a female donor with Graves disease. This sample comprised peripheral blood mononuclear cells (PBMCs), obtained at new diagnosis, from a patient treated with antithyroid drugs. The rearrangement joins TRBV20-1 to TRBJ2-5, with TRBD1 matching over 9 bases. The CDR3 nucleotides read TGCAGTGCTGTCACTCCGGGACAGGGATTAAGAGAGACCCAGTACTTC. It codes for CSAVTPGQGLRETQYF.